The clone carrying this T cell receptor (beta chain) has a handful of counts. This sample stems from a study of T cells in Graves' hyperthyroidism and ophthalmopathy. CDR3 length equals 14 residues. From germline, CDR1 is DFQATT and CDR2 SNEGSKA (reference sequence). V gave up 0 bases and J gave up 5 bases; unmatched junction bases: 4. Exclusion of a patient resulted from uncontrolled infection, other autoimmune disease, pregnancy or lactation. RNA transcripts provided the source from which TCR beta CDR3 regions were amplified. The TCR CDR3 first-round RT-PCR relied on the HTBI primer set. One entry per CDR3 protein results from TCRdb running MiXCR on the multiplex PCR reads. The sample holds some 500,000 distinct CDR3 sequences; approximately 16% are singletons and the top ten take 29%.

Sequences were obtained from blood. The clonotype originates from a woman in her 30s with Graves' ophthalmopathy. The chain couples TRBV20-1 to TRBJ2-5; 9 nucleotides align to TRBD2. DNA for the CDR3: TGCAGTGCTAGAGACGGGAGCGGGGGGGAGACCCAGTACTTC. It specifies CSARDGSGGETQYF.